The next 22 T cell receptor beta chains were all read from a single sample in a study of blood T cell repertoires in COVID-19. TCRdb keeps only in-frame clones here, not all; method: immunoSEQ multiplex PCR. The sample has 120,000 to 150,000 clones; just over 85% are singletons. What was sequenced was peripheral blood. The receptors originated from a woman aged 60 to 75 with acute or convalescent COVID-19.

The chain uses TRBV30 and TRBJ1-3, with D possibly being TRBD1 (5 bases). The ends were cut back, 2 bases at V and 2 bases at J, with 13 bases in the middle. Germline-derived CDR1 and CDR2 are GTSNPN and SVGIG (reference sequence). The CDR3 is 15 residues long. DNA for the CDR3: TGTGCCTGGAGTTCATCCTCAGGGCCTGGAAACACCATATATTTT. Amino acid sequence: CAWSSSSGPGNTIYF.

The chain couples TRBV2 to TRBJ1-5; possibly TRBD1 for D (6 bases). Per germline, CDR1 SNHLY and CDR2 FYNNEI. The germline V and J ends were trimmed by 5 bases and 4 bases, with 12 bases remaining between them. The CDR3 runs 14 residues. The CDR3 sequence: CASSRQVLNQPQHF. The CDR3 nucleotides read TGTGCCAGCAGTCGACAGGTTCTAAATCAGCCCCAGCATTTT.

The chain is built from TRBV7-3 and TRBJ2-1; TRBD1 might be the D (6 bases). V was clipped by 5 bases and J by 3 bases, with 14 bases between them. This CDR3 is built from 15 residues. Germline V gene data show CDR1 as SGHTA and CDR2 as FQGTGA. As DNA, the CDR3 is TGTGCCAGCAGCCCCAGCGGACAGAACTACAATGAGCAGTTCTTC. It specifies CASSPSGQNYNEQFF. Combining the CDR3 with reference TRBV7-3 and TRBJ2-1 gives the whole variable domain GAGVSQTPSNKVTEKGKYVELRCDPISGHTALYWYRQSLGQGPEFLIYFQGTGAADDSGLPNDRFFAVRPEGSVSTLKIQRTERGDSAVYLCASSPSGQNYNEQFFGPGTRLTVL.

This clone was picked up one time. V gene TRBV15 combines with J gene TRBJ2-7; D gene ambiguous. This CDR3 spans 15 amino acids. V dropped 0 bases and J dropped 1 base, with 10 bases sitting between them. Germline-derived CDR1 and CDR2 are LNHNV and YYDKDF (reference sequence). The CDR3, as DNA: TGTGCCACCAGCAGAGATCGGGTCAGTTCCTACGAGCAGTACTTC. This sequence encodes CATSRDRVSSYEQYF.

The genes are TRBV27 and TRBJ2-1, with 12 bases lining up with TRBD2. Germline loops: CDR1 MNHEY, CDR2 SMNVEV (reference sequence). Losses at the gene ends were 7 bases for V and 7 bases for J; bases not matched to a gene: 8. The CDR3 length is 15 residues. CDR3: CASTLLAGGGNEQFF. CDR3 DNA: TGTGCCAGCACCCTACTAGCGGGGGGCGGGAATGAGCAGTTCTTC.

This chain connects TRBV28 to TRBJ1-5; TRBD1 is a possible D gene (5 bases). The germline V gene has CDR1 MDHEN and CDR2 SYDVKM. V lost 5 bases and J 0 bases, leaving 11 bases between the germline ends. The CDR3 sequence is 15 residues long. The DNA for the CDR3 is TGTGCCAGCAGTGGCCGACAGTTTAGCAATCAGCCCCAGCATTTT. Translated: CASSGRQFSNQPQHF.

This clone came up once. This chain uses TRBV3-1 (or the pseudogene TRBV3-2) with TRBJ1-2, with a weak D call TRBD1 (6 bases). Deletions cut 2 bases from V and 6 bases from J, with 16 bases between. This CDR3 has 15 residues. In germline, CDR1 is LGHDT, CDR2 YNNKEL (reference sequence). This chain's CDR3 is CASSQYGMAGDGYTF. In DNA form, the CDR3 reads TGTGCCAGCAGCCAATACGGGATGGCAGGGGATGGCTACACCTTC.

V usage is TRBV4-1 and J usage is TRBJ1-4; D not resolved. V was trimmed by 0 bases and J by 0 bases, leaving 14 bases between them. The CDR3 consists of 18 residues. The germline gives CDR1 MGHRA, CDR2 YSYEKL. CDR3: CASSQDTHHPTTNEKLFF. CDR3 nucleotide sequence: TGCGCCAGCAGCCAAGACACCCACCACCCTACAACTAATGAAAAACTGTTTTTT.

This chain links TRBV28 with TRBJ1-2; a possible D gene is TRBD1 (5 bases). The ends were cut back, 2 bases at V and 8 bases at J, with 18 bases in the middle. The CDR3 loop spans 15 amino acids. Germline CDR1 MDHEN, CDR2 SYDVKM. The CDR3 region is CASSLGPGGERGYTF. CDR3 DNA: TGTGCCAGCAGTTTAGGCCCCGGGGGAGAGAGGGGCTACACCTTC.

The V gene is TRBV4-2, the J gene TRBJ1-1, with 8 bases that match TRBD1. The CDR3 covers 16 residues. V lost 1 base to trimming and J lost 2 bases; unmatched junction nucleotides: 6. Looked up from germline, CDR1 is LGHNA and CDR2 is YNFKEQ. CDR3 DNA: TGTGCCAGCAGCCAAGGGGCCGGACAGGGAAACACTGAAGCTTTCTTT. This codes for CASSQGAGQGNTEAFF.

This chain uses TRBV2 with TRBJ2-3, with D tentatively TRBD2 (6 bases). Germline V gives CDR1 SNHLY, CDR2 FYNNEI. This CDR3 is 14 amino acids long. The V end was cut by 6 bases, the J end by 9 bases, with 19 bases between. The CDR3 loop reads CASRRDFWGKTQYF. CDR3 nucleotide sequence: TGTGCCAGCAGACGGGACTTCTGGGGGAAAACGCAGTATTTT.

The chain employs TRBV11-1 and TRBJ1-4; no reliable D call. Per germline, CDR1 SGHAT and CDR2 FQDESV (reference sequence). The CDR3 consists of 16 residues. Trimming took 3 bases from V and 0 from J, leaving 11 bases between them. The CDR3 is CASSLGNSATNEKLFF. In DNA, the CDR3 is TGTGCCAGCAGCTTGGGCAACAGTGCAACTAATGAAAAACTGTTTTTT.

The chain combines TRBV5-6 with TRBJ2-3; D might be TRBD2 (7 bases). This CDR3 comprises 18 residues. The germline V gene encodes CDR1 SGHDT and CDR2 YYEEEE. Deletions cut 3 bases from V and 0 bases from J, with 20 bases between. The CDR3 loop is CASSSVVAGARSTDTQYF. The CDR3 region has the DNA TGTGCCAGCAGCTCGGTTGTCGCGGGGGCCCGTAGCACAGATACGCAGTATTTT.

The J gene is TRBJ1-2, the V gene TRBV19; tentatively, D is TRBD1 (6 bases). Germline CDR1 reads LNHDA; CDR2 reads SQIVND (reference sequence). The V and J ends lost 5 bases and 4 bases respectively, with 14 bases between them. The CDR3 runs 14 residues. The chain's CDR3 is CASSDTGFTYGYTF. CDR3 DNA: TGTGCCAGTAGTGATACAGGGTTTACCTATGGCTACACCTTC.

J is TRBJ1-1 and V is TRBV25-1; D ambiguous. V was trimmed by 7 bases and J by 2 bases, leaving 11 bases between them. This CDR3 region has 13 residues. CDR1 is MGHDK and CDR2 is SYGVNS in the germline V gene. The CDR3 sequence: CASISLGNTEAFF. The DNA for the CDR3 is TGTGCCAGCATTTCTTTGGGCAACACTGAAGCTTTCTTT.

This sequence joins TRBV7-9 and TRBJ1-2; D unclear. The ends were cut back, 5 bases at V and 7 bases at J, with 17 bases in the middle. The CDR3 has 14 amino acids. CDR1 is SEHNR and CDR2 is FQNEAQ in the germline V gene (reference sequence). The CDR3, as DNA: TGTGCCAGCAGCCCCCACACGGGATATTCTGGCTACACCTTC. Residues: CASSPHTGYSGYTF.

The chain employs TRBV7-2 and TRBJ2-2; 9 bases fit TRBD1. Trimming at V came to 4 bases and at J to 5 bases, leaving 8 bases not matched to a gene. This CDR3 is 16 amino acids long. Germline CDR1 reads SGHTA; CDR2 reads FQGNSA. The CDR3 DNA is TGTGCCAGCAGCTCTCGGACAGGGGAGCGAACCGGGGAGCTGTTTTTT. This encodes CASSSRTGERTGELFF.

V usage is TRBV18 and J usage is TRBJ2-5; D might be TRBD1 (5 bases). V dropped 3 bases and J dropped 1 base, with 18 bases sitting between them. There are 17 residues in the CDR3. Germline V gene lookup returns CDR1 KGHSH and CDR2 LQKENI. In DNA, the CDR3 is TGTGCCAGCTCACCCCAGGAAACAGGAATCCCCCAAGAGACCCAGTACTTC. It is translated as CASSPQETGIPQETQYF.

The V call is TRBV9, the J call TRBJ2-2, with 7 bases matching TRBD1. Germline V gene lookup returns CDR1 SGDLS and CDR2 YYNGEE. The CDR3 has 16 amino acids. Unmatched junction bases numbered 6, after V lost 3 bases and J lost 1 base. CDR3 loop: CASSAARTGNTGELFF. In DNA form, the CDR3 reads TGTGCCAGCAGCGCCGCCCGGACAGGGAACACCGGGGAGCTGTTTTTT.

This chain links TRBV6-1 with TRBJ2-7, with D possibly being TRBD1 (6 bases). The V end lost 3 bases, the J end lost 0 bases, and 6 bases lay between the germline ends. The CDR3 runs 13 residues. Germline V CDR1 and CDR2: MNHNS, SASEGT. As DNA, the CDR3 is TGTGCCAGCAGTGAGACAGGCTCCTACGAGCAGTACTTC. It translates to CASSETGSYEQYF.

V is TRBV28 and J is TRBJ2-7; the D is unclear. The germline gives CDR1 MDHEN, CDR2 SYDVKM. Trimming took 4 bases from V and 3 from J, leaving 4 bases between them. The length of the CDR3 is 11 residues. The CDR3 DNA reads TGTGCCAGCAGTTCAGGCTACGAGCAGTACTTC. Translating gives CASSSGYEQYF.

The chain couples TRBV24-1 to TRBJ2-2, with TRBD1 identical over 7 bases. V was clipped by 6 bases and J by 4 bases; unmatched bases: 10. Germline assignment: CDR1 KGHDR and CDR2 SFDVKD. The CDR3 extends over 16 amino acids. CDR3 protein: CATSLTGTASTGELFF. Here the CDR3 DNA reads TGTGCCACCAGTCTAACCGGGACAGCTAGCACCGGGGAGCTGTTTTTT.